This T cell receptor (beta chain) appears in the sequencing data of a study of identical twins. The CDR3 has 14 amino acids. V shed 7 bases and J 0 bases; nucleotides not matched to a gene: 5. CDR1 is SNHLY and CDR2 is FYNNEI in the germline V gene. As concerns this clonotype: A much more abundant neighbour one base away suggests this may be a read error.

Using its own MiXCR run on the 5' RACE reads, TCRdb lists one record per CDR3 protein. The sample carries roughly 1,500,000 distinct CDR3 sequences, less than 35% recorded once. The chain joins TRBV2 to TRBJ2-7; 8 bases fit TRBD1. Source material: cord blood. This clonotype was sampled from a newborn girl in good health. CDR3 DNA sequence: TGTGCCAGCATCCGGGACAGGACCTCCTACGAGCAGTACTTC. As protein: CASIRDRTSYEQYF.